This TCR beta chain was sequenced in a study of OX40 agonist ivuxolimab in advanced cancers. Study information: Patients were given ivuxolimab, an antibody that agonizes OX40 (CD134). Among those treated, three patients had partial responses, one with hepatocellular carcinoma and two with cutaneous melanoma.

This clone came up once. Its antigen is unidentified. General observations from the study: In CD8+ T cells, expanded clones were on average more numerous than in CD4+. The study observed clonal expansion of CD4+ and CD8+ blood T cells by week 6 at 0.1 to 3.0 mg/kg.

The assay was immunoSEQ multiplex PCR, and TCRdb's table has in-frame clones only and misses some. The data show about 50,000 clones, over 85% seen once. This clonotype was obtained from an adult with an advanced solid tumor such as melanoma, head and neck, liver or kidney cancer. Material: CD4+ or CD8+ T cells sorted from blood, obtained in a trial of the OX40 agonist ivuxolimab.

The DNA of the CDR3 is TGTGCCAGCAATGACATTCACAATGAGCAGTTCTTC. Translation gives CASNDIHNEQFF. V and J are TRBV2 and TRBJ2-1; D remains unclear. The length of the CDR3 is 12 residues. Germline V gene lookup returns CDR1 SNHLY and CDR2 FYNNEI. V dropped 7 bases and J dropped 5 bases, with 9 bases sitting between them.